This T cell receptor (beta chain) is from a study of shared clonotypes between healthy human individuals. The length of the CDR3 is 12 residues. In germline, CDR1 is SGHNT, CDR2 YYREEE (reference sequence). Each subset's genomic DNA was shared equally among a number of immunoSEQ plates. Generated by immunoSEQ multiplex PCR, the TCRdb table keeps only in-frame clones and is missing some. The sample includes 200,000 to 250,000 clones, about 65% seen only once; the top ten take around 10%. General study results and limits: Compared with memory subsets, naive subsets generally had larger estimated richness. Large depth notwithstanding, sorted-subset sequencing proved incomplete by rarefaction.

About this clone: The antigen is unknown. A junction boundary mismatches the germline segment, possibly from a read error.

The sample taken for sequencing was memory CD4+ T cells sorted from blood. Described subset: CD45RA-negative fraction. The chain is built from TRBV5-4 and TRBJ2-1, with 7 bases identical to TRBD1. The clonotype was recovered from a man aged 25 to 40 in good health. As DNA, the CDR3 is TGTGCCAGCAGCCAGGGGGTGGCAGATCGGGTCTTC. Translated: CASSQGVADRVF.